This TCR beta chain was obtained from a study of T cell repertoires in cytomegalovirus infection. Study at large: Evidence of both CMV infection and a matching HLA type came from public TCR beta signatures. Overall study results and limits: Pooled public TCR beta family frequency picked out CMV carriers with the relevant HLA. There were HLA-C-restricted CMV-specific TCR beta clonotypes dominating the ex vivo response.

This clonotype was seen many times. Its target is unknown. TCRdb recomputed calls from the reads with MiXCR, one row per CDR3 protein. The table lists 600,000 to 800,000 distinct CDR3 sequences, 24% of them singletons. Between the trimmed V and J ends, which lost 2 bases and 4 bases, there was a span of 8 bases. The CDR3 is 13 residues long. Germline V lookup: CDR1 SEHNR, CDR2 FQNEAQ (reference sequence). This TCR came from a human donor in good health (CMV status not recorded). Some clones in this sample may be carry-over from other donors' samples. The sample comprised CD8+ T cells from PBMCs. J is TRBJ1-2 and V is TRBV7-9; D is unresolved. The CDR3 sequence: CASSLIPSYGYTF. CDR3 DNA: TGTGCCAGCAGCTTAATACCTAGCTATGGCTACACCTTC.